This is a list of T cell receptor beta chains from one sample in a study of cytomegalovirus exposure and HLA in healthy donors. The method was immunoSEQ multiplex PCR; TCRdb's version includes in-frame clones alone and lacks a portion of them. Here the sample spans around 130,000 clones, 65% to 80% being singletons. The sample comprised PBMCs. The receptors derive from a man aged 18 to 35 in good health and CMV-seropositive. Each CDR3 is given with its conserved first and last residue. D genes are given only for firm matches. For some rows the clone size is stated as once, few or many, or as a class when expanded; others skip it.

CASSHRDSLTGELFF,TGTGCCAGCAGCCACCGGGACAGCTTGACCGGGGAGCTGTTTTTT,TRBJ2-2,TRBV6-5,-,TRBD1
CSAGTDYGYTF,TGCAGTGCCGGGACAGACTATGGCTACACCTTC,TRBJ1-2,TRBV20-1,once,TRBD1
CASSWGGSSSGNTIYF,TGTGCCAGCAGTTGGGGCGGATCGAGCTCTGGAAACACCATATATTTT,TRBJ1-3,TRBV28,few,-
CASSYWDREMDVEAFF,TGTGCCAGCAGCTACTGGGACAGGGAGATGGATGTTGAAGCTTTCTTT,TRBJ1-1,TRBV7-8,-,TRBD1
CASQQGSYGYTF,TGTGCCAGTCAACAAGGGAGCTATGGCTACACCTTC,TRBJ1-2,TRBV28,-,-
CASSPRPGRGESGGTEAFF,TGCGCCAGCAGCCCACGCCCGGGCAGGGGCGAGTCGGGGGGAACTGAAGCTTTCTTT,TRBJ1-1,TRBV5-1,-,-
CASSRPGQTNYGYTF,TGTGCCAGCAGTCGACCGGGACAGACGAACTATGGCTACACCTTC,TRBJ1-2,TRBV6-6,-,TRBD1
CASSAGLAGGDTQYF,TGCGCCAGCAGCGCCGGACTAGCGGGAGGAGATACGCAGTATTTT,TRBJ2-3,TRBV10-2,-,TRBD2
CASSRQGLGFTEAFF,TGTGCCAGCAGCCGACAGGGGTTGGGTTTCACTGAAGCTTTCTTT,TRBJ1-1,TRBV7-6,few,TRBD1
CAWSVTSGGYQETQYF,TGTGCCTGGAGTGTAACTAGCGGGGGGTACCAAGAGACCCAGTACTTC,TRBJ2-5,TRBV30,-,TRBD2
CASGFARDREAYEQYF,TGTGCTAGTGGTTTCGCCCGGGACAGGGAAGCCTACGAGCAGTACTTC,TRBJ2-7,TRBV12-5,once,TRBD1
CASRKAGANGLTF,TGTGCCAGCCGGAAGGCTGGGGCCAACGGCCTGACTTTC,TRBJ2-6,TRBV9,few,-
CAWSAHRTYEQYF,TGTGCCTGGAGCGCCCACAGGACCTACGAGCAGTACTTC,TRBJ2-7,TRBV30,-,-
CASSHPTSGRNTGELFF,TGTGCCAGCAGCCACCCCACTAGCGGGAGGAACACCGGGGAGCTGTTTTTT,TRBJ2-2,TRBV11-2,-,TRBD2
CASSVRDIRLAGLNEQFF,TGTGCCAGTAGTGTCCGGGACATTCGACTAGCGGGTTTGAATGAGCAGTTCTTC,TRBJ2-1,TRBV19,once,TRBD2
CASGVGGQVNQPQHF,TGTGCCAGCGGAGTGGGGGGGCAGGTCAATCAGCCCCAGCATTTT,TRBJ1-5,TRBV2,-,-
CASSLRGGYGYTF,TGTGCCAGCAGCTTAAGGGGGGGTTATGGCTACACCTTC,TRBJ1-2,TRBV7-9,-,-
CASSLAPTGGDYNEQFF,TGCGCCAGCAGCTTGGCCCCTACAGGGGGGGACTACAATGAGCAGTTCTTC,TRBJ2-1,TRBV5-1,-,-
CASSPPGDNSPLHF,TGTGCCAGCAGTCCCCCCGGGGATAATTCACCCCTCCACTTT,TRBJ1-6,TRBV28,-,-
CASSIAGVSEQYF,TGTGCCAGTAGTATAGCGGGAGTAAGTGAGCAGTACTTC,TRBJ2-7,TRBV19,-,-
CASTGGLYGYTF,TGTGCCAGTACAGGGGGCCTCTATGGCTACACCTTC,TRBJ1-2,TRBV6-1,-,TRBD1
CASSLGLVPVTEAFF,TGTGCCAGCAGCTTAGGTCTAGTCCCGGTGACTGAAGCTTTCTTT,TRBJ1-1,TRBV11-3,-,-
CASSAGLDLGSPLHF,TGTGCCAGCAGCGCGGGCCTAGATTTGGGTTCACCCCTCCACTTT,TRBJ1-6,TRBV5-4,-,-
CASSLVAGGTGELFF,TGTGCCAGCAGCTTGGTGGCAGGGGGAACCGGGGAGCTGTTTTTT,TRBJ2-2,TRBV5-6,-,TRBD1
CASSLSQVGYTF,TGTGCCAGCAGCTTATCCCAGGTCGGCTACACCTTC,TRBJ1-2,TRBV7-2,-,-
CASSKIGTGNSGQYF,TGTGCCAGTAGTAAGATCGGGACAGGGAATTCCGGGCAGTACTTC,TRBJ2-7,TRBV19,-,TRBD1
CAWSDRGDRSANYGYTF,TGTGCCTGGAGTGACCGCGGAGACAGATCGGCTAACTATGGCTACACCTTC,TRBJ1-2,TRBV30,once,-
CASSLPGLLDTEAFF,TGTGCCAGCAGCTTACCCGGACTTCTGGACACTGAAGCTTTCTTT,TRBJ1-1,TRBV7-9,-,-
CASSRIEAKNIQYF,TGCGCCAGCAGTCGTATTGAGGCCAAAAACATTCAGTACTTC,TRBJ2-4,TRBV5-1,-,-
CASSPSNWRGGQPQHF,TGTGCCAGCAGCCCGTCAAACTGGAGGGGCGGTCAGCCCCAGCATTTT,TRBJ1-5,TRBV4-2,-,-
CASNKNGGAYYGYTF,TGTGCCAGTAATAAGAACGGGGGTGCATACTATGGCTACACCTTC,TRBJ1-2,TRBV19,-,-
CASSRDRGNSPLHF,TGCGCCAGCAGCCGGGACAGGGGGAATTCACCCCTCCACTTT,TRBJ1-6,TRBV5-1,-,TRBD1
CASSRLGGGKGYNEQFF,TGTGCCAGCAGCAGACTCGGGGGGGGAAAGGGCTACAATGAGCAGTTCTTC,TRBJ2-1,TRBV7-9,-,TRBD2
CSVDSGAGANGLTF,TGCAGCGTTGACAGTGGGGCTGGGGCCAACGGCCTGACTTTC,TRBJ2-6,TRBV29-1,-,-
CASHGRVVTEAFF,TGTGCCTCCCATGGCAGGGTGGTCACTGAAGCTTTCTTT,TRBJ1-1,TRBV27,-,-
CASSLALGRGNTEAFF,TGTGCCAGCAGCTTAGCCTTAGGTCGGGGAAACACTGAAGCTTTCTTT,TRBJ1-1,TRBV7-9,few,-
CASSLLTGGFLVQFF,TGTGCCAGCAGCTTACTGACAGGGGGGTTTTTAGTGCAGTTCTTC,TRBJ2-1,TRBV11-2,-,TRBD1
CATSRDGAGGNEQFF,TGTGCCACCAGCAGAGATGGAGCGGGGGGGAATGAGCAGTTCTTC,TRBJ2-1,TRBV15,few,TRBD2
CASREDSKINQPQHF,TGTGCCAGCAGGGAGGACTCGAAAATCAATCAGCCCCAGCATTTT,TRBJ1-5,TRBV2,-,-
CASRDSGRSYNEQFF,TGTGCCAGCAGGGATAGCGGGAGATCTTACAATGAGCAGTTCTTC,TRBJ2-1,TRBV7-8,-,TRBD2
CASSQNWDRGSYEQYF,TGCGCCAGCAGCCAAAACTGGGACAGGGGATCCTACGAGCAGTACTTC,TRBJ2-7,TRBV4-1,-,TRBD1
CASSLVGQGPTVAFF,TGTGCCAGCAGCTTGGTGGGACAGGGGCCGACCGTAGCTTTCTTT,TRBJ1-1,TRBV5-8,-,TRBD1
CASSPGVPGLGGYTF,TGTGCCAGCAGCCCAGGGGTCCCGGGTCTTGGAGGCTACACCTTC,TRBJ1-2,TRBV7-9,-,-
CASSQDQDRPWYEQYF,TGTGCCAGCAGCCAAGATCAGGACAGGCCCTGGTACGAGCAGTACTTC,TRBJ2-7,TRBV14,-,TRBD1
CASSDPFGGANNEQFF,TGTGCCAGCAGCGATCCTTTCGGGGGAGCTAACAATGAGCAGTTCTTC,TRBJ2-1,TRBV9,-,-